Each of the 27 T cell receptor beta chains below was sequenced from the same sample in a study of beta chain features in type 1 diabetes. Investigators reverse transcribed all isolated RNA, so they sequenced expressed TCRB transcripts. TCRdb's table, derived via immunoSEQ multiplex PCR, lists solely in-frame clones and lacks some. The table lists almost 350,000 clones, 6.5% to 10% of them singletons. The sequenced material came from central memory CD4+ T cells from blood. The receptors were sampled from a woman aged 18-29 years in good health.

The CDR3 region is CSVDGLAGGIFRNEQFF. For the CDR3, the DNA is TGCAGCGTGGACGGTCTAGCGGGAGGTATTTTTCGCAATGAGCAGTTCTTC. The chain carries TRBV29-1 and TRBJ2-1; TRBD2 agrees at 11 bases. The germline V gene has CDR1 SQVTM and CDR2 ANQGSEA. The CDR3 length is 17 residues. The V segment lost 6 bases and the J segment 6 bases; nucleotides outside the gene matches: 16.

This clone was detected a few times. The CDR3 region is CSADHGETQYF. For the CDR3, the DNA is TGCAGTGCTGATCACGGAGAGACCCAGTACTTC. The chain carries TRBV20-1 and TRBJ2-5, with D uncertain. Trimming stripped 5 bases from V and 4 bases from J, with 8 bases between. Germline V gene sequence: CDR1 DFQATT, CDR2 SNEGSKA (reference sequence). This CDR3 comprises 11 residues.

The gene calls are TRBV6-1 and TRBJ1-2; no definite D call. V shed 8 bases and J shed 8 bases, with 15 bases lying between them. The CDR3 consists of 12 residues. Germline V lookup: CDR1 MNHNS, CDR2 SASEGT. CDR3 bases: TGTGCCAGCGCCGTAGGTTTCGGGGGCTACACCTTC. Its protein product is CASAVGFGGYTF.

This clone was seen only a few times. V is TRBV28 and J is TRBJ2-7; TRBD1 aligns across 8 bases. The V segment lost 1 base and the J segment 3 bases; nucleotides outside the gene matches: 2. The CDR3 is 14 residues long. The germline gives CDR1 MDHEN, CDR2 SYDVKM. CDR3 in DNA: TGTGCCAGCAGTTTATCAGGGGGCGGCTACGAGCAGTACTTC. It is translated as CASSLSGGGYEQYF.

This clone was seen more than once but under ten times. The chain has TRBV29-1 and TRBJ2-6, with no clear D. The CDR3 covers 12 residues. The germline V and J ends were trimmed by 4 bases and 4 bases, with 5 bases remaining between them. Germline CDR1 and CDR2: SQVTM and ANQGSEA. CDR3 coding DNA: TGCAGCGTTGCCTCGGGGGCCAACGTCCTGACTTTC. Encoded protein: CSVASGANVLTF.

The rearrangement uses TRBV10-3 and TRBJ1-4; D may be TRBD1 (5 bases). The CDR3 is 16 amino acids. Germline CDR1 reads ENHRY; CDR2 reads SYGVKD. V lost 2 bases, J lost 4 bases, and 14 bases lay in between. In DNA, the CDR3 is TGTGCCATCAGTGAGCGGGCGAGTCAGGGTAATGAAAAACTGTTTTTT. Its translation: CAISERASQGNEKLFF.

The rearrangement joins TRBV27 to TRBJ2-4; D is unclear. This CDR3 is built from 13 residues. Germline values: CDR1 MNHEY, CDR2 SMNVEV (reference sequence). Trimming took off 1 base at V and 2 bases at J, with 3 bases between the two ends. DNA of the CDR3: TGTGCCAGCAGTTTATGGCCCAAAAACATTCAGTACTTC. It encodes CASSLWPKNIQYF.

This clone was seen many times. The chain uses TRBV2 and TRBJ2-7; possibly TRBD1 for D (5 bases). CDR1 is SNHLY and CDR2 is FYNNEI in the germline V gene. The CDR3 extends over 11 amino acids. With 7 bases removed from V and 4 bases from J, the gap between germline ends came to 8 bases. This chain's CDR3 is CASTGHYEQYF. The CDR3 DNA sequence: TGTGCCAGCACCGGACATTACGAGCAGTACTTC. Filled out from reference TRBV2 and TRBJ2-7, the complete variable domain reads EPEVTQTPSHQVTQMGQEVILRCVPISNHLYFYWYRQILGQKVEFLVSFYNNEISEKSEIFDDQFSVERPDGSNFTLKIRSTKLEDSAMYFCASTGHYEQYFGPGTRLTVT.

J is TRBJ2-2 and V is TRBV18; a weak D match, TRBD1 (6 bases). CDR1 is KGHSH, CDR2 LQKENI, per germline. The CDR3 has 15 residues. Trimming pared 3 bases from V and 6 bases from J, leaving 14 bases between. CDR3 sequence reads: CASSPQGPTSGELFF. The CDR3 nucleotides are TGTGCCAGCTCACCGCAGGGGCCCACGTCCGGGGAGCTGTTTTTT.

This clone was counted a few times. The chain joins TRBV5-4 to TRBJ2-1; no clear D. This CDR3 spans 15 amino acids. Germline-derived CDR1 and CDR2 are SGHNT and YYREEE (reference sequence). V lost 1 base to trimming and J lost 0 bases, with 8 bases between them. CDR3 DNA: TGTGCCAGCAGCTTGAGAAGTAGCTCCTACAATGAGCAGTTCTTC. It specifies CASSLRSSSYNEQFF.

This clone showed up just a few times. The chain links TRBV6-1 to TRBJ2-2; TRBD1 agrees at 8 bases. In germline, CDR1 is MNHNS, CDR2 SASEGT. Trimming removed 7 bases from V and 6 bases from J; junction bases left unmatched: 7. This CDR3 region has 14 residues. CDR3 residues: CASKKTGAAGELFF. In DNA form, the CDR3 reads TGTGCCAGCAAGAAGACAGGGGCGGCCGGGGAGCTGTTTTTT.

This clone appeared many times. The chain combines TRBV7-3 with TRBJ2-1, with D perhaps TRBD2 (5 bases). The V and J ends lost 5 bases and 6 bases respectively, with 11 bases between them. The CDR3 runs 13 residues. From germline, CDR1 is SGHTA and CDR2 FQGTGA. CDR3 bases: TGTGCCAGCAGCCCCACTAGTGTCAATGAGCAGTTCTTC. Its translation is CASSPTSVNEQFF.

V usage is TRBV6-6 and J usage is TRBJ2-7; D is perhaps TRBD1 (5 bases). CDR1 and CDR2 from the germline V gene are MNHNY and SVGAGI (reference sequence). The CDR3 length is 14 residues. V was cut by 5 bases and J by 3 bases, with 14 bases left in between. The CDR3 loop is CASSQQTVGYEQYF. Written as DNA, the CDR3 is TGTGCCAGCAGTCAGCAGACAGTTGGCTACGAGCAGTACTTC.

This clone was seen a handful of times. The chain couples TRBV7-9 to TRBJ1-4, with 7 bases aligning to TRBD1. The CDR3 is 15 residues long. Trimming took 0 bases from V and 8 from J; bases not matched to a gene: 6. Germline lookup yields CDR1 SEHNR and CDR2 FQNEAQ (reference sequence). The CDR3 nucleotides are TGTGCCAGCAGCTTAGCGACAGGGTTTCACGAAAAACTGTTTTTT. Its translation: CASSLATGFHEKLFF.

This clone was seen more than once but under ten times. In DNA form, the CDR3 reads TGTGCCAGTAGCCGCGGGAGTTTGTACGAGCAGTACTTC. Translated, it gives CASSRGSLYEQYF. The V call is TRBV19, the J call TRBJ2-7; 7 bases are shared with TRBD2. J was trimmed by 4 bases and V by 6 bases; bases with no gene match: 6. Per germline, CDR1 LNHDA and CDR2 SQIVND (reference sequence). The CDR3 has 13 residues. Filled out from reference TRBV19 and TRBJ2-7, the complete variable domain reads DGGITQSPKYLFRKEGQNVTLSCEQNLNHDAMYWYRQDPGQGLRLIYYSQIVNDFQKGDIAEGYSVSREKKESFPLTVTSAQKNPTAFYLCASSRGSLYEQYFGPGTRLTVT.

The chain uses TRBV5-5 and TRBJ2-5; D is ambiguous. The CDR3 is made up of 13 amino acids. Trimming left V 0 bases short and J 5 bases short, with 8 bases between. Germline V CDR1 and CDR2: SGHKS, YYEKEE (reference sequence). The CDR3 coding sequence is TGTGCCAGCAGCTTGGGTTCCCGGGAGACCCAGTACTTC. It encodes CASSLGSRETQYF. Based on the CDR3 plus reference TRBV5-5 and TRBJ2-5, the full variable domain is DAGVTQSPTHLIKTRGQQVTLRCSPISGHKSVSWYQQVLGQGPQFIFQYYEKEERGRGNFPDRFSARQFPNYSSELNVNALLLGDSALYLCASSLGSRETQYFGPGTRLLVL.

The CDR3 DNA reads as TGTGCCAGCAAGATCAGCTCAACTACGGGGACCCAGTACTTC. It translates to CASKISSTTGTQYF. The chain joins TRBV6-1 to TRBJ2-5; no clear D. V lost 7 bases to trimming and J lost 7 bases, with 19 bases between them. The CDR3 is 14 residues long. Germline CDR1 is MNHNS and CDR2 is SASEGT.

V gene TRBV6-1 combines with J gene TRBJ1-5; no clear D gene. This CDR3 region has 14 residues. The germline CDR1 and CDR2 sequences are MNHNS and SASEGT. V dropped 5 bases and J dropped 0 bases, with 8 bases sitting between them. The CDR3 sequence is CASSRDDSNQPQHF. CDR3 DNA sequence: TGTGCCAGCAGTAGGGATGATAGCAATCAGCCCCAGCATTTT.

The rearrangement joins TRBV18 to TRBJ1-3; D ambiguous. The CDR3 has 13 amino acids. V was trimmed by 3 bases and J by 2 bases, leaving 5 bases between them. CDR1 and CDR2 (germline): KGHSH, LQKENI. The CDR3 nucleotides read TGTGCCAGCTCACCCGAAGCTGGAAACACCATATATTTT. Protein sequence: CASSPEAGNTIYF. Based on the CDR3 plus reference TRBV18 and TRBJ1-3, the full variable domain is NAGVMQNPRHLVRRRGQEARLRCSPMKGHSHVYWYRQLPEEGLKFMVYLQKENIIDESGMPKERFSAEFPKEGPSILRIQQVVRGDSAAYFCASSPEAGNTIYFGEGSWLTVV.

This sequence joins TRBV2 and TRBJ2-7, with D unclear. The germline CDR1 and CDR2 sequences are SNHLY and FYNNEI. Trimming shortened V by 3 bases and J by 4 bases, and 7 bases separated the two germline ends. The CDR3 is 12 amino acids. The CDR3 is CASSENGYEQYF. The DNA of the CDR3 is TGTGCCAGCAGTGAGAATGGGTACGAGCAGTACTTC.

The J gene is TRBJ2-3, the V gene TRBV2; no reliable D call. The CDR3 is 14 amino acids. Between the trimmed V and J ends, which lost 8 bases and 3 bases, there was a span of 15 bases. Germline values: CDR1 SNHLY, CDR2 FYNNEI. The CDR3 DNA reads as TGTGCCAGCGGCTCCGCGGATGGGACAGATACGCAGTATTTT. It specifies CASGSADGTDTQYF.

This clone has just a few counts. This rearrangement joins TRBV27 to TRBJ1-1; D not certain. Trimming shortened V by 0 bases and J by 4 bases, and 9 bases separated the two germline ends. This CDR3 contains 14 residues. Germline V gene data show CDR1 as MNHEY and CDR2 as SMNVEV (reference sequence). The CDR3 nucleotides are TGTGCCAGCAGTTTATCCCGGGGTGGCACTGAAGCTTTCTTT. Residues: CASSLSRGGTEAFF.

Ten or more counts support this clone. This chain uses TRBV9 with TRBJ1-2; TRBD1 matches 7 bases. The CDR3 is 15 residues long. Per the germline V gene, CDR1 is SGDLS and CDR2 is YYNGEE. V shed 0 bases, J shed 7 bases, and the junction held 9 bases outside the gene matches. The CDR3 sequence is CASSVAEGQRFGYTF. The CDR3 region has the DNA TGTGCCAGCAGCGTAGCAGAGGGACAGCGGTTTGGCTACACCTTC.

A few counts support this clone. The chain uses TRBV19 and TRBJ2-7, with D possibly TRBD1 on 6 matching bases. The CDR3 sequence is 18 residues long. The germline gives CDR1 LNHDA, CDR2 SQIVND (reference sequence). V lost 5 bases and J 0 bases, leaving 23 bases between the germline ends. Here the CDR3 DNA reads TGTGCCAGTAGTGCCAAAGGAACAGGGTCAGCTCTCTCCTACGAGCAGTACTTC. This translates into CASSAKGTGSALSYEQYF. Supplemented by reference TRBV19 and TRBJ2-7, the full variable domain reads DGGITQSPKYLFRKEGQNVTLSCEQNLNHDAMYWYRQDPGQGLRLIYYSQIVNDFQKGDIAEGYSVSREKKESFPLTVTSAQKNPTAFYLCASSAKGTGSALSYEQYFGPGTRLTVT.

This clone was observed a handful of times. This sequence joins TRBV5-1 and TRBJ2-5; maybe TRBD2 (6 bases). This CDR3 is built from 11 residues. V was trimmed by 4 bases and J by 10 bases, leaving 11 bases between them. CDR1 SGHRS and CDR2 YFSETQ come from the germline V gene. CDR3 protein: CASSDLGGQYF. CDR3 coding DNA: TGCGCCAGCAGCGACTTGGGGGGCCAGTACTTC.

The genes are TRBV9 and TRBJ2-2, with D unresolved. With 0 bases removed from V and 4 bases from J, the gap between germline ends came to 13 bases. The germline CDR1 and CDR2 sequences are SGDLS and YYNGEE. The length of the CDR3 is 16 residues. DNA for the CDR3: TGTGCCAGCAGCGTAGCTCCCGGGTTTGGCACCGGGGAGCTGTTTTTT. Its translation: CASSVAPGFGTGELFF. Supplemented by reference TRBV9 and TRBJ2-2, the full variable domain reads DSGVTQTPKHLITATGQRVTLRCSPRSGDLSVYWYQQSLDQGLQFLIQYYNGEERAKGNILERFSAQQFPDLHSELNLSSLELGDSALYFCASSVAPGFGTGELFFGEGSRLTVL.

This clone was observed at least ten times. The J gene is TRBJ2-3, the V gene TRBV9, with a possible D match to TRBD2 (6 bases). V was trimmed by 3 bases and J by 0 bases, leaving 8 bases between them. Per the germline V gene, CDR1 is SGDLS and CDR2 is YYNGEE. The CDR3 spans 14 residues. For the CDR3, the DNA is TGTGCCAGCAGCGGGAGGGCTAGCACAGATACGCAGTATTTT. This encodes CASSGRASTDTQYF.